This TCR beta chain is drawn from a study of T-cell reconstitution after alpha-beta-depleted transplantation in children (TCRdb year 2016). Regarding the study in general: Using TCR repertoire profiling, the study followed T-cell immune reconstitution in a quantitative way in children after TCRalphabeta/CD19-depleted allogeneic hematopoietic cell transplantation.

Libraries were made using PCR. Sequencing relied on an Illumina HiSeq 2500. TCR libraries were prepared with molecular barcoding, using unique molecular identifiers to normalize TCRbeta repertoire quantification. TCRdb passed the public sequencing reads through fastp at Q25 and MiXCR, retaining productive beta sequences. When rows share a CDR3 protein, they turn into one entry using the most common DNA and genes. Present in this sample are around 580,000 distinct CDR3 sequences, roughly 24% of which were seen just once. Roughly 13% of the sample is held by the ten biggest clonotypes. As concerns this clonotype: Its antigen is still unknown. Base qualities are not provided; no much larger clone lies one nucleotide away.

The treatment or condition label, as the study defines it: allogeneic hematopoietic cell transplantation with graft depleted of TCRalphabeta T cells and CD19 B cells. The children who served as transplant recipients had been given grafts of TCRalphabeta/CD19-depleted allogeneic hematopoietic cells. The CDR3 spans 18 residues, from the cysteine through the phenylalanine. The only DNA kept is the CDR3, 54 bases in frame from the first base. For CDR1 and CDR2, the germline V gene lists SGDLS and YYNGEE. Between the V and J ends, shortened by 3 bases and 0 bases respectively, the junction contains 16 bases. Overall results and qualifications from the work: Over subsequent months, a decline in hyperexpanded clone frequencies was noted, and after one year, T-cell counts and TCRbeta diversity were mostly ascribed to newly produced T cells. About two months after transplant, the apparently early recovery of alphabetaT-cell counts reportedly depended on just several hundred clones that had expanded rapidly and came from non-depleted graft cells. In some patients, the high TCRbeta diversity seen at day 60 was put down to recipient T cells and intrathymic progenitors that had survived conditioning.

The specimen was PBMCs, mostly from graft donor cells, collected 360 days after TCRalphabeta/CD19-depleted stem cell transplant. The receptor was derived from a boy younger than two who had a stem cell transplant for acute myeloid leukemia, so the T cells may come from the graft donor. The chain is assembled from TRBV9 and TRBJ2-6; a tentative D match to TRBD2 spans 5 bases. The CDR3 loop reads CASSAAVHSFSGANVLTF. The DNA is TGTGCCAGCAGCGCAGCGGTCCACTCCTTCTCTGGGGCCAACGTCCTGACTTTC.